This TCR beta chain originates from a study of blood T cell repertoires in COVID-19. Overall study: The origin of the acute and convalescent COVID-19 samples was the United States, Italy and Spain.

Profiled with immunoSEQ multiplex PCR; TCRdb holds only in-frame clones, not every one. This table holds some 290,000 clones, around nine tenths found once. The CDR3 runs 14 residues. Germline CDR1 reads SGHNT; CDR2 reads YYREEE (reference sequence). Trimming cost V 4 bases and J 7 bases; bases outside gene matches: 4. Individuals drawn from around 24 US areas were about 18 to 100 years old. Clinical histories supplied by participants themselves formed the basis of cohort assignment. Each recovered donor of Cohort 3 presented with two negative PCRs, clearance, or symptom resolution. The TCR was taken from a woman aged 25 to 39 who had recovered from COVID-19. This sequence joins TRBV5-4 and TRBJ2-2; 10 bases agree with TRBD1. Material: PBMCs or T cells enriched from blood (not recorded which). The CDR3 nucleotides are TGTGCCAGCAGCGGGACAGGGGAGGGCGGGGAGCTGTTTTTT. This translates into CASSGTGEGGELFF.